This T cell receptor (beta chain) originates from a study of long-term antiretroviral therapy in people with HIV. A note on this clone: As yet, its antigen is unknown.

V lost 5 bases to trimming and J lost 2 bases; unmatched junction nucleotides: 8. Germline V CDR1 and CDR2: SGHTA, FQGNSA. This CDR3 comprises 15 residues. Findings and limits, study-wide: Post-ART, diversity grew, though it stayed under transplant donor control levels.

The assay, immunoSEQ v3.0, was run at survey level. Sequencing used immunoSEQ multiplex PCR; TCRdb keeps in-frame clones, though not all of them. The sample contains 20,000 to 25,000 clones, 79% of which appear only once. This material consisted of unsorted PBMCs, taken 1.2 years after starting antiretroviral therapy. This chain joins TRBV7-2 and TRBJ2-7; 8 nucleotides agree with TRBD1. The sequence was collected from a woman aged 40 to 50 with HIV. The CDR3, as DNA: TGTGCCAGCAGCGCGGACAGGGTGGCCCCCTACGAGCAGTACTTC. This sequence encodes CASSADRVAPYEQYF.